The 7 T cell receptor beta chains below come from one sample, sequenced in a study of CXCR3-negative and CXCR3-positive naive CD8 T cells. TRB cDNA libraries were made by UMI-labeled 5' RACE. TCRdb re-called the 5' RACE reads and catalogs CDR3 proteins one per entry, DNA excluded. The sample includes fewer than 80,000 distinct CDR3 sequences. Sequenced input: naive CXCR3- CD8+ T cells from blood. Subset indicated: CD45RO-CCR7+CD27+CD95- naive CD8+ T cells lacking CXCR3 (TNR3-). These receptors came from a human donor in good health. Some clones in this sample may be carry-over from other donors' samples.

The chain joins TRBV13 to TRBJ2-7. CDR1 is PRHDT, CDR2 FYEKMQ, per germline (reference sequence). The CDR3 extends over 13 amino acids. This CDR3 reads CASSLIGNYEQYF. The whole variable domain, remainder taken from reference TRBV13 and TRBJ2-7, is AAGVIQSPRHLIKEKRETATLKCYPIPRHDTVYWYQQGPGQDPQFLISFYEKMQSDKGSIPDRFSAQQFSDYHSELNMSSLELGDSALYFCASSLIGNYEQYFGPGTRLTVT.

This chain uses TRBV2 with TRBJ2-7; without DNA, the TCRdb call of TRBD2 cannot be checked. Germline CDR1 SNHLY, CDR2 FYNNEI. The CDR3 has 15 amino acids. The CDR3 reads CASSESGGRVYEQYF.

The genes are TRBV29-1 and TRBJ2-2. The CDR3 has 11 residues. Germline V lookup: CDR1 SQVTM, CDR2 ANQGSEA. CDR3 amino acids: CSVLFSGELFF.

The V gene is TRBV5-1, the J gene TRBJ2-7; TCRdb gives TRBD1 as the D gene, but with no DNA this cannot be confirmed. Germline CDR1 SGHRS, CDR2 YFSETQ. The CDR3 has 16 amino acids. This CDR3 reads CASSLQGAVGSYEQYF.

This chain joins TRBV5-4 and TRBJ1-2. The CDR3 is made up of 15 amino acids. Germline CDR1 and CDR2: SGHNT and YYREEE (reference sequence). This chain's CDR3 is CASSLERAGGRGYTF.

The chain joins TRBV10-3 to TRBJ2-1; the D call from TCRdb, TRBD1, cannot be confirmed without DNA. Germline CDR1 ENHRY, CDR2 SYGVKD. The CDR3 is 16 residues long. CDR3 sequence: CAISSLAGGTYNEQFF.

The rearrangement joins TRBV5-1 to TRBJ2-1; TCRdb designates TRBD1, a call that cannot be tested without DNA. The V gene's germline CDR1 is SGHRS and CDR2 YFSETQ. The CDR3 is 16 amino acids. The CDR3: CASSMTTGSSYNEQFF.